This T cell receptor (beta chain) was identified in a study of blood T cell repertoires in COVID-19. Turning to the study itself: Acute-phase and convalescent COVID-19 samples originated in the United States, Italy and Spain.

The Seattle patients, enrolled during active infection, were followed longitudinally. Only in-frame clones appear in the TCRdb table, and some are missing; sequencing was by immunoSEQ multiplex PCR. The sample carries about 410,000 clones, around 89% recorded once. The sequence derives from a woman between 35 and 50 years old with COVID-19, enrolled during active disease. Input material: peripheral blood.

Here the CDR3 reads CASTLAGGYNEQFF. The CDR3 region has the DNA TGTGCCAGTACACTAGCGGGAGGTTACAATGAGCAGTTCTTC. The chain recombines TRBV2 with TRBJ2-1, with 12 bases matching TRBD2. CDR1 and CDR2 from the germline V gene are SNHLY and FYNNEI. This CDR3 region has 14 residues. Trimming at V came to 9 bases and at J to 4 bases, leaving 4 bases not matched to a gene.